The 22 T cell receptor beta chains below were found in one sample sequenced in a study of shared clonotypes between healthy human individuals (TCRdb year 2020). The library was generated by the immunoSEQ multiplex PCR assay. Not all clones reach the TCRdb copy of this immuneACCESS table, which keeps in-frame sequences only. Checked studies attribute under half of the gap to unresolved V genes and leave the rest unexplained. In this sample the table shows approximately 2.1 million clones, roughly 93% of which occur a single time. Of the sample, 0.3% to 0.4% is held by the ten largest clones. Sequencing was performed on naive CD4+ T cells from PBMCs. According to the study, the label for this sample's cell subset or site signals: CD45RA+ positively selected. These receptors were obtained from a young man in good health. Some clones in this sample may be carry-over from other donors' samples.

The chain uses TRBV5-1 and TRBJ1-3, with D possibly TRBD1 on 5 matching bases. CDR3 length: 16 amino acids. CDR1 is SGHRS and CDR2 is YFSETQ in the germline V gene. Trimming took off 5 bases at V and 1 base at J, with 16 bases between the two ends. CDR3 DNA sequence: TGCGCCAGCAGTCAGGGCATTTCGTCTTCTGGAAACACCATATATTTT. Translating gives CASSQGISSSGNTIYF.

The chain combines TRBV5-4 with TRBJ2-3, with TRBD2 identical over 12 bases. Germline CDR1 SGHNT, CDR2 YYREEE (reference sequence). The V and J ends lost 6 bases and 0 bases, in that order; junction bases with no gene match: 5. This CDR3 is built from 16 residues. The CDR3 nucleotides read TGTGCCAGCAAGGGGACTAGCGGGCGTAGCACAGATACGCAGTATTTT. Translating gives CASKGTSGRSTDTQYF.

This clone is a singleton in its sample. The chain uses TRBV4-3 and TRBJ2-4; D is unresolved. Germline V gives CDR1 LGHNA, CDR2 YSLEER. The V end was cut by 0 bases, the J end by 6 bases, with 9 bases between. The CDR3 runs to 14 residues. The CDR3 here is CASSQEAGTNIQYF. CDR3 sequence (DNA): TGCGCCAGCAGCCAAGAGGCTGGCACAAACATTCAGTACTTC.

The chain couples TRBV28 to TRBJ1-5; unclear D gene. From germline, CDR1 is MDHEN and CDR2 SYDVKM. CDR3 size: 12 residues. Trimming took off 7 bases at V and 7 bases at J, with 11 bases between the two ends. The CDR3 nucleotides read TGTGCCAGCAAGGTTGGGAAGCAGCCCCAGCATTTT. Translation gives CASKVGKQPQHF.

Note on this clone: Other DNA sequences in the same sample also yield this CDR3. CDR3 bases: TGTGCCAGCAGTCGGACAGTAAACACCGGGGAGCTGTTTTTT. Amino acid sequence: CASSRTVNTGELFF. The V and J genes are TRBV28 and TRBJ2-2, with a tentative D call TRBD1 (6 bases). Germline V gene data show CDR1 as MDHEN and CDR2 as SYDVKM. The CDR3 runs 14 residues. Trimming removed 5 bases at V and 2 bases at J, with 9 bases between.

About this clone: This sample also contains other DNA sequences that code for the same CDR3. The DNA for the CDR3 is TGTGCCAGCAGCTCAGGGATGAACACTGAAGCTTTCTTT. Amino acids: CASSSGMNTEAFF. This sequence joins TRBV5-6 and TRBJ1-1, with D perhaps matching TRBD1 (5 bases). Germline V gene sequence: CDR1 SGHDT, CDR2 YYEEEE. This CDR3 region has 13 residues. V was cut by 3 bases and J by 0 bases, with 6 bases left in between.

The chain uses TRBV7-2 and TRBJ1-2; tentative D call: TRBD1 (5 bases). Germline V gene data show CDR1 as SGHTA and CDR2 as FQGNSA. The length of the CDR3 is 14 residues. V dropped 5 bases and J dropped 4 bases, with 14 bases sitting between them. CDR3 sequence reads: CASSPNTGGYGYTF. The CDR3 nucleotides read TGTGCCAGCAGCCCTAACACAGGCGGCTATGGCTACACCTTC. The full variable domain, its missing parts supplied by reference TRBV7-2 and TRBJ1-2, is GAGVSQSPSNKVTEKGKDVELRCDPISGHTALYWYRQSLGQGLEFLIYFQGNSAPDKSGLPSDRFSAERTGGSVSTLTIQRTQQEDSAVYLCASSPNTGGYGYTFGSGTRLTVV.

The genes are TRBV29-1 and TRBJ1-2, with D tentatively TRBD1 (5 bases). The V end was cut by 8 bases, the J end by 7 bases, with 14 bases between. The CDR3 is 11 residues long. The germline V gene has CDR1 SQVTM and CDR2 ANQGSEA. The CDR3 here is CSLMGVGGYTF. The CDR3 region has the DNA TGCAGCCTCATGGGGGTAGGTGGCTACACCTTC.

The genes are TRBV6-5 and TRBJ2-7; D tentatively reads TRBD1 or TRBD2 (6 bases each). Germline lookup yields CDR1 MNHEY and CDR2 SVGAGI. Trimming stripped 4 bases from V and 1 base from J, with 17 bases between. The CDR3 runs to 16 residues. The CDR3 sequence: CASSFARGATSYEQYF. In DNA, the CDR3 is TGTGCCAGCAGTTTTGCTAGGGGGGCAACTTCCTACGAGCAGTACTTC.

The chain recombines TRBV28 with TRBJ2-7; 10 bases fit TRBD2. V gave up 7 bases and J gave up 1 base; unmatched junction bases: 4. Germline CDR1 reads MDHEN; CDR2 reads SYDVKM. CDR3 length: 14 residues. This CDR3 reads CASTVLAGSYEQYF. The CDR3 DNA reads TGTGCCAGCACCGTACTAGCGGGGTCCTACGAGCAGTACTTC.

This chain joins TRBV5-8 and TRBJ2-7; tentatively, D is TRBD2 (5 bases). Germline values: CDR1 SGHTS, CDR2 YDEGEE. This CDR3 has 15 residues. Trimming took 5 bases from V and 2 from J, leaving 17 bases between them. The CDR3 loop reads CASSSSRRGTYEQYF. The CDR3 nucleotides read TGTGCCAGCAGTTCTAGCCGGCGTGGGACCTACGAGCAGTACTTC.

The chain combines TRBV18 with TRBJ1-1; 7 bases line up with TRBD1. This CDR3 region has 14 residues. The germline gives CDR1 KGHSH, CDR2 LQKENI. Unmatched junction bases numbered 4, after V lost 6 bases and J lost 0 bases. The CDR3 sequence is CASSGTDMNTEAFF. CDR3 nucleotides: TGTGCCAGCTCCGGGACAGACATGAACACTGAAGCTTTCTTT. Variable domain in full (rest from reference TRBV18 and TRBJ1-1): NAGVMQNPRHLVRRRGQEARLRCSPMKGHSHVYWYRQLPEEGLKFMVYLQKENIIDESGMPKERFSAEFPKEGPSILRIQQVVRGDSAAYFCASSGTDMNTEAFFGQGTRLTVV.

This chain joins TRBV5-6 and TRBJ1-1; D is unresolved. The germline V gene encodes CDR1 SGHDT and CDR2 YYEEEE. The CDR3 has 14 residues. V lost 3 bases to trimming and J lost 0 bases, with 9 bases between them. For the CDR3, the DNA is TGTGCCAGCAGCTCGGCCACTTTGAACACTGAAGCTTTCTTT. Translating it yields CASSSATLNTEAFF. Filled out from reference TRBV5-6 and TRBJ1-1, the complete variable domain reads DAGVTQSPTHLIKTRGQQVTLRCSPKSGHDTVSWYQQALGQGPQFIFQYYEEEERQRGNFPDRFSGHQFPNYSSELNVNALLLGDSALYLCASSSATLNTEAFFGQGTRLTVV.

This chain joins TRBV11-3 and TRBJ2-5; D might be TRBD1 (6 bases). Germline values: CDR1 SGHNT, CDR2 YENEEA. The CDR3 spans 13 residues. V was cut by 2 bases and J by 5 bases, with 9 bases left in between. Here the CDR3 reads CASSLTGWETQYF. As DNA, the CDR3 is TGTGCCAGCAGCTTAACAGGGTGGGAGACCCAGTACTTC.

The V gene is TRBV4-3, the J gene TRBJ1-2; TRBD1 might be the D (5 bases). CDR1 is LGHNA and CDR2 is YSLEER in the germline V gene. There are 16 residues in the CDR3. Trimming removed 3 bases from V and 6 bases from J, with 20 bases in between. The CDR3 protein is CASSQEPGRQSDGYTF. The CDR3 DNA is TGCGCCAGCAGCCAGGAACCGGGACGCCAGTCGGATGGCTACACCTTC.

This rearrangement joins TRBV7-9 to TRBJ1-2, with D possibly being TRBD1 (6 bases). Trimming left V 6 bases short and J 3 bases short, with 23 bases between. This CDR3 is built from 17 residues. Germline assignment: CDR1 SEHNR and CDR2 FQNEAQ (reference sequence). CDR3 bases: TGTGCCAGCAGGGGGATGGACCCAACCAGGGGATACTATGGCTACACCTTC. Its protein is CASRGMDPTRGYYGYTF.

Only one count was recorded for this clone. The chain links TRBV5-6 to TRBJ2-7; weak D call: TRBD1 (5 bases). This CDR3 is built from 14 residues. Germline lookup yields CDR1 SGHDT and CDR2 YYEEEE. V lost 2 bases, J lost 0 bases, and 9 bases lay in between. Here the CDR3 DNA reads TGTGCCAGCAGCTTCACCAGGGCCTCCTACGAGCAGTACTTC. This translates into CASSFTRASYEQYF.

In this sample, this clone turned up once. CDR3 amino acids: CASSEGTGPNEKLFF. CDR3 DNA: TGCGCCAGCTCAGAAGGGACAGGGCCAAATGAAAAACTGTTTTTT. The chain carries TRBV5-1 and TRBJ1-4; 9 nucleotides align to TRBD1. Losses at the gene ends were 7 bases for V and 5 bases for J; bases not matched to a gene: 9. This CDR3 has 15 residues. Germline CDR1 SGHRS, CDR2 YFSETQ.

J is TRBJ2-7 and V is TRBV5-1; no clear D gene. The CDR3 length is 12 residues. The V gene lost 5 bases and the J gene lost 10 bases, with 16 bases spanning the gap. Germline-derived CDR1 and CDR2 are SGHRS and YFSETQ. The CDR3 sequence is CASSPLGSVQYF. The CDR3 bases are TGCGCCAGCAGTCCGTTAGGGTCGGTACAGTACTTC.

The rearrangement joins TRBV25-1 to TRBJ1-4, with a weak D call TRBD1 (6 bases). The V end was cut by 8 bases, the J end by 5 bases, with 12 bases between. The CDR3 totals 13 residues. Germline values: CDR1 MGHDK, CDR2 SYGVNS. The CDR3 here is CASRGQSNEKLFF. The CDR3 DNA follows: TGTGCCAGCCGCGGACAGTCCAATGAAAAACTGTTTTTT.

Notes on this clone: Other DNA sequences from this sample encode an identical CDR3 as well. The V and J genes are TRBV9 and TRBJ2-3, with no clear D. Germline V gene sequence: CDR1 SGDLS, CDR2 YYNGEE. This CDR3 is 11 amino acids long. Between the trimmed V and J ends, which lost 4 bases and 5 bases, there was a span of 5 bases. Here the CDR3 DNA reads TGTGCCAGCAGCCGAGGAGATACGCAGTATTTT. This codes for CASSRGDTQYF. Filled out from reference TRBV9 and TRBJ2-3, the complete variable domain reads DSGVTQTPKHLITATGQRVTLRCSPRSGDLSVYWYQQSLDQGLQFLIQYYNGEERAKGNILERFSAQQFPDLHSELNLSSLELGDSALYFCASSRGDTQYFGPGTRLTVL.

This chain uses TRBV11-1 with TRBJ2-5; 8 nucleotides agree with TRBD1. Per the germline V gene, CDR1 is SGHAT and CDR2 is FQDESV (reference sequence). V shed 5 bases, J shed 3 bases, and the junction held 14 bases outside the gene matches. This CDR3 is 17 amino acids long. The CDR3 here is CASSLDRAQGVKETQYF. The CDR3 nucleotides are TGTGCCAGCAGCCTGGACAGGGCACAGGGCGTGAAAGAGACCCAGTACTTC.